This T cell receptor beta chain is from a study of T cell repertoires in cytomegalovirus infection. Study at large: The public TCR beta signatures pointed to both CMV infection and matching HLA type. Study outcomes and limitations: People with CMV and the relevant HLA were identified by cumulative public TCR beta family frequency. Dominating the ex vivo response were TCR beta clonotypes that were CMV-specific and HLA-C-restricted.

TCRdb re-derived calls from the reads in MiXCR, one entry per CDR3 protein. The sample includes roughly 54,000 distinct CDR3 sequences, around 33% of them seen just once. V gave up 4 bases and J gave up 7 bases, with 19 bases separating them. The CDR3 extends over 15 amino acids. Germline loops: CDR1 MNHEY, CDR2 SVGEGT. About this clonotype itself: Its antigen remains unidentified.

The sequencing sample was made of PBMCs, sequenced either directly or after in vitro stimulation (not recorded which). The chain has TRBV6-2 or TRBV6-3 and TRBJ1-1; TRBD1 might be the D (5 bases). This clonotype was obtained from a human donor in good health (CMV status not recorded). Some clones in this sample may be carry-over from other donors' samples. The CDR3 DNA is TGTGCCAGCAGTTCCTCCTTATGGAGGGGAAGTGAAGCTTTCTTT. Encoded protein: CASSSSLWRGSEAFF.